One sample yielded the 7 T cell receptor beta chains listed below, sequenced in a study of early T cells in non-severe SARS-CoV-2 infection. TCRdb fed the 5' RACE reads into MiXCR, producing one record per CDR3 protein. The sample shows 55,000 to 70,000 distinct CDR3 sequences, approximately 4.6% of them seen only once. The sample was whole blood, taken at baseline. The receptors here all came from an adult who was a healthcare worker with PCR-confirmed SARS-CoV-2 infection or an uninfected control (not recorded which). The donor label of this sample is uncertain.

The table lists this clonotype with many counts. This chain uses TRBV18 with TRBJ2-7, with D unclear. Trimming pared 0 bases from V and 5 bases from J, leaving 11 bases between. The CDR3 runs 14 residues. Per germline, CDR1 KGHSH and CDR2 LQKENI. The CDR3 coding sequence is TGTGCCAGCTCACCACCGGAATTTGCGAACGAGCAGTACTTC. Protein product: CASSPPEFANEQYF.

V gene TRBV7-2 combines with J gene TRBJ2-5; the match to TRBD2 covers 10 bases. CDR1 SGHTA and CDR2 FQGNSA come from the germline V gene. J was trimmed by 5 bases and V by 2 bases; bases with no gene match: 5. The CDR3 consists of 15 residues. Written as DNA, the CDR3 is TGTGCCAGCAGCTTAACTAGCGGGGTGCAGGAGACCCAGTACTTC. Protein sequence: CASSLTSGVQETQYF.

A few counts support this clonotype. The chain recombines TRBV11-2 with TRBJ1-2, with D maybe TRBD1 (5 bases). Trimming cost V 4 bases and J 7 bases, with 13 bases left between them. The CDR3 totals 13 residues. Germline values: CDR1 SGHAT, CDR2 FQNNGV. CDR3 sequence reads: CASSSVGGIGYTF. In DNA form, the CDR3 reads TGTGCCAGCAGCTCCGTCGGGGGAATTGGCTACACCTTC.

This clonotype was picked up many times. This chain connects TRBV28 to TRBJ1-1, with D unclear. CDR3 length equals 14 residues. Germline CDR1 reads MDHEN; CDR2 reads SYDVKM. V dropped 5 bases and J dropped 5 bases, with 15 bases sitting between them. The CDR3 coding sequence is TGTGCCAGCAGTCTCCCGGCAGTTTCAACTGAAGCTTTCTTT. As protein: CASSLPAVSTEAFF.

This clonotype has more than one count but fewer than ten. The chain has TRBV30 and TRBJ1-3; no clear D. This CDR3 has 12 residues. The V end was cut by 2 bases, the J end by 4 bases, with 6 bases between. Germline-derived CDR1 and CDR2 are GTSNPN and SVGIG (reference sequence). CDR3 sequence (DNA): TGTGCCTGGAGTAGCTCGGGAAACACCATATATTTT. Its translation: CAWSSSGNTIYF. The full variable domain, its missing parts supplied by reference TRBV30 and TRBJ1-3, is SQTIHQWPATLVQPVGSPLSLECTVEGTSNPNLYWYRQAAGRGLQLLFYSVGIGQISSEVPQNLSASRPQDRQFILSSKKLLLSDSGFYLCAWSSSGNTIYFGEGSWLTVV.

The chain employs TRBV6-2 or TRBV6-3 and TRBJ1-6; the match to TRBD1 covers 7 bases. Trimming at V came to 5 bases and at J to 7 bases, leaving 5 bases not matched to a gene. The germline V gene encodes CDR1 MNHEY and CDR2 SVGEGT. The CDR3 sequence is 14 residues long. CDR3 sequence: CASSRGTENSPLHF. DNA of the CDR3: TGTGCCAGCAGTAGGGGGACAGAAAATTCACCCCTCCACTTT.

The J gene is TRBJ2-1, the V gene TRBV9; D is unresolved. The V end was cut by 0 bases, the J end by 4 bases, with 11 bases between. The CDR3 contains 15 residues. The germline V gene encodes CDR1 SGDLS and CDR2 YYNGEE. The DNA for the CDR3 is TGTGCCAGCAGCGTAGGGGTAGCCCTGTACAATGAGCAGTTCTTC. Translation gives CASSVGVALYNEQFF.